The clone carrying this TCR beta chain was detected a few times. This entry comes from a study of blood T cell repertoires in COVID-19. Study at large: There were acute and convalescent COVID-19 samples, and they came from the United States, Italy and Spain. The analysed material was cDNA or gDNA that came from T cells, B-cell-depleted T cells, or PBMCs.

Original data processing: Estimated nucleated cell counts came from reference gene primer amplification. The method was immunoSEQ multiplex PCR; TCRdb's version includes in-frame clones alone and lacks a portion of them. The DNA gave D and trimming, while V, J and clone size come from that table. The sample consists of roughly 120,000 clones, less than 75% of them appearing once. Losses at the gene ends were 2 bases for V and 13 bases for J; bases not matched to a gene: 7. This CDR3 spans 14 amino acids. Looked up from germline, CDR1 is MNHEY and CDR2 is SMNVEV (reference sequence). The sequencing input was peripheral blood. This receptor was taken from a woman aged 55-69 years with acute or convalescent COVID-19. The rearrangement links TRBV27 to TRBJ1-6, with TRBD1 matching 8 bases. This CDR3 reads CASSLPGQGAPLHF. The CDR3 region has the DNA TGTGCCAGCAGTTTACCCGGACAGGGAGCCCCCCTCCACTTT.